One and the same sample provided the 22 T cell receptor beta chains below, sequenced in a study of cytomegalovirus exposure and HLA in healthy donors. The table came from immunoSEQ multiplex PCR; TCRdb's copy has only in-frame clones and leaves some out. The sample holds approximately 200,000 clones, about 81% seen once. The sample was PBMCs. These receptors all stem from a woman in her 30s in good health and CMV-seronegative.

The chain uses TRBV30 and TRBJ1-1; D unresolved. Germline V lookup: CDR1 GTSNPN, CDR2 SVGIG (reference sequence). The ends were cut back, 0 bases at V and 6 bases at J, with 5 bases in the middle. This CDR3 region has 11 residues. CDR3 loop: CAWSVSAEAFF. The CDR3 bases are TGTGCCTGGAGTGTAAGCGCTGAAGCTTTCTTT.

The CDR3 DNA follows: TGTGCCAGCAGTGAAAGTGGGACAACTAGCACAGATACGCAGTATTTT. Encoded protein: CASSESGTTSTDTQYF. This chain links TRBV6-1 with TRBJ2-3; the D gene is possibly TRBD1 (6 bases). There are 16 residues in the CDR3. The V end lost 2 bases, the J end lost 0 bases, and 12 bases lay between the germline ends. In germline, CDR1 is MNHNS, CDR2 SASEGT.

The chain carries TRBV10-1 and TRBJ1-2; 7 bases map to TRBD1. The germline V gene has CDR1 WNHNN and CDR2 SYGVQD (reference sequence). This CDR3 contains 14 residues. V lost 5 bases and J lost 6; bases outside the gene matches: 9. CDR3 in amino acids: CASSPNRGGHGYTF. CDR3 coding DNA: TGCGCCAGCAGTCCAAACAGGGGAGGTCATGGCTACACCTTC.

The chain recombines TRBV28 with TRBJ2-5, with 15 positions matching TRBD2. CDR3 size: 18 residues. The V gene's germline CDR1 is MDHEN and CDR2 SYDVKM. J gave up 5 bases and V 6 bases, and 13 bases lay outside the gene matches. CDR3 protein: CASSPTWTSGGVPETQYF. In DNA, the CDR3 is TGTGCCAGCAGCCCAACTTGGACTAGCGGGGGGGTACCCGAGACCCAGTACTTC.

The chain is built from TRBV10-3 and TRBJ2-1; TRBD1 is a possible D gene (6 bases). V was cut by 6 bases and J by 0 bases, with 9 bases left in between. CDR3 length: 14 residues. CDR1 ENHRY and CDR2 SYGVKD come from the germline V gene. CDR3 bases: TGTGCCATCAGCCGGGACACCTCCTACAATGAGCAGTTCTTC. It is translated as CAISRDTSYNEQFF.

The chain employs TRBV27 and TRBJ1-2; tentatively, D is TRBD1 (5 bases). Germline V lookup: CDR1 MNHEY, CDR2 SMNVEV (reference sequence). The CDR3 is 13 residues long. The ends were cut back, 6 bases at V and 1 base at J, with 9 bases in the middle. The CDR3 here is CASRRGSNYGYTF. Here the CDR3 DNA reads TGTGCCAGCAGGCGGGGGAGTAACTATGGCTACACCTTC.

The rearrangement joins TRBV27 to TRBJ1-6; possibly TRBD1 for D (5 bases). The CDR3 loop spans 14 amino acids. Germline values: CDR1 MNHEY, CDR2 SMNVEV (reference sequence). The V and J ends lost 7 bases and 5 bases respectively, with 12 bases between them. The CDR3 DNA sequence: TGTGCCAGCACGGGTCCCAGGGATAATTCACCCCTCCACTTT. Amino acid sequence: CASTGPRDNSPLHF.

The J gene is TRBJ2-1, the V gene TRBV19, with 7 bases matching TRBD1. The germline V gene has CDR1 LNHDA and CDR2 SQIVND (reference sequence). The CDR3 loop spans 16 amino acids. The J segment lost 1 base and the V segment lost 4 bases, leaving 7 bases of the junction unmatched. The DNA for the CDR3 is TGTGCCAGTAGTACAACAGGGGCTTGGTCCTACAATGAGCAGTTCTTC. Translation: CASSTTGAWSYNEQFF.

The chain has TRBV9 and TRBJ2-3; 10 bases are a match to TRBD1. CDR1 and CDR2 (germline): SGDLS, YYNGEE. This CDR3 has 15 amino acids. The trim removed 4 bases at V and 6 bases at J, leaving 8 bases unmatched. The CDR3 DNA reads TGTGCCAGCAGCTTCGGGACAGGGGTTCCCGATACGCAGTATTTT. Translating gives CASSFGTGVPDTQYF. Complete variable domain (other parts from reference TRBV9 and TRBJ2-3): DSGVTQTPKHLITATGQRVTLRCSPRSGDLSVYWYQQSLDQGLQFLIQYYNGEERAKGNILERFSAQQFPDLHSELNLSSLELGDSALYFCASSFGTGVPDTQYFGPGTRLTVL.

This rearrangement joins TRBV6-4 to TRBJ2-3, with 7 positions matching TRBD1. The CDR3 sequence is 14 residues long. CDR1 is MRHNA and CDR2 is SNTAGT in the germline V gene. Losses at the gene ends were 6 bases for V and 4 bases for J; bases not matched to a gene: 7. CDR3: CASSPSGGSDTQYF. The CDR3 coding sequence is TGTGCCAGCAGCCCGTCAGGGGGTTCAGATACGCAGTATTTT.

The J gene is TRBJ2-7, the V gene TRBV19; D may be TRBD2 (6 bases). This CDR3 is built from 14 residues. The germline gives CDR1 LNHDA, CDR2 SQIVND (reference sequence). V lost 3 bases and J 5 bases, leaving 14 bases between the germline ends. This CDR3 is CASSIPGGTNEQYF. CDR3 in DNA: TGTGCCAGTAGTATCCCGGGCGGGACCAACGAGCAGTACTTC. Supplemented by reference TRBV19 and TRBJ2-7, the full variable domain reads DGGITQSPKYLFRKEGQNVTLSCEQNLNHDAMYWYRQDPGQGLRLIYYSQIVNDFQKGDIAEGYSVSREKKESFPLTVTSAQKNPTAFYLCASSIPGGTNEQYFGPGTRLTVT.

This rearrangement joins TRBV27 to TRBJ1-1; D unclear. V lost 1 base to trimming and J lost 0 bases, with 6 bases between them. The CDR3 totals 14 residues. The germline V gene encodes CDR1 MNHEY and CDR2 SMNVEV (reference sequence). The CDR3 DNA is TGTGCCAGCAGTTTATTCGGGGTGAACACTGAAGCTTTCTTT. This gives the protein CASSLFGVNTEAFF.

The CDR3 reads CASSDGGVNQPQHF. Here the CDR3 DNA reads TGTGCCAGCAGTGACGGCGGGGTAAATCAGCCCCAGCATTTT. The J gene is TRBJ1-5, the V gene TRBV6-1; D is ambiguous. Germline-derived CDR1 and CDR2 are MNHNS and SASEGT. V lost 3 bases, J lost 4 bases, and 10 bases lay in between. The CDR3 is 14 amino acids.

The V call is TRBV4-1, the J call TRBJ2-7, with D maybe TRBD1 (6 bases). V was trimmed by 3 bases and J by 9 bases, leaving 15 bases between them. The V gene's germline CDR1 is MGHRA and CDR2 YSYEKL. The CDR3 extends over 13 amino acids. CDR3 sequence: CASSQSTGYSQYF. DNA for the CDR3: TGCGCCAGCAGCCAGTCGACAGGTTATTCGCAGTACTTC.

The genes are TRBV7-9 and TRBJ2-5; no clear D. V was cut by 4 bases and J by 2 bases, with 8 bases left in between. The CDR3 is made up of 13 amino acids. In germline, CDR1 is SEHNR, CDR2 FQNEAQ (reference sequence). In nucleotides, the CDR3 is TGTGCCAGCAGCTCCACCTATCAAGAGACCCAGTACTTC. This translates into CASSSTYQETQYF.

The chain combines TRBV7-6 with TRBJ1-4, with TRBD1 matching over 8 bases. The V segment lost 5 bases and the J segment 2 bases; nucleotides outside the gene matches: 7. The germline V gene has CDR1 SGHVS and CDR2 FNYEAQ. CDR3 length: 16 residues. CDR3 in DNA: TGTGCCAGCAGCCTCGGACAGGGTGGGACTAATGAAAAACTGTTTTTT. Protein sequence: CASSLGQGGTNEKLFF.

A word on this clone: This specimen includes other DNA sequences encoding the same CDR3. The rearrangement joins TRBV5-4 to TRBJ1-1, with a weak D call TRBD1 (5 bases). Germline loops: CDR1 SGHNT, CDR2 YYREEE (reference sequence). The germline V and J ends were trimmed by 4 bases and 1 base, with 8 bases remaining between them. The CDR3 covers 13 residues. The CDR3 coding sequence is TGTGCCAGCAGCCCCGGACAGAACACTGAAGCTTTCTTT. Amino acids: CASSPGQNTEAFF.

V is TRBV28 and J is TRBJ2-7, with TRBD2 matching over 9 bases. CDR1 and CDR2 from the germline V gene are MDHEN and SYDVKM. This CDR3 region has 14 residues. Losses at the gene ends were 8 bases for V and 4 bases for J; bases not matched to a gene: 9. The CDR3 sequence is CASAFSGSTYEQYF. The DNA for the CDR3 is TGTGCCAGCGCTTTTAGCGGGAGTACGTACGAGCAGTACTTC.

The CDR3 DNA follows: TGTGCCAGCTCAACGGGACACACCTACGAGCAGTACTTC. Translated: CASSTGHTYEQYF. The rearrangement links TRBV18 to TRBJ2-7, with TRBD1 as a possible D gene (6 bases). The CDR3 length is 13 residues. CDR1 is KGHSH, CDR2 LQKENI, per germline. The V end lost 5 bases, the J end lost 2 bases, and 10 bases lay between the germline ends.

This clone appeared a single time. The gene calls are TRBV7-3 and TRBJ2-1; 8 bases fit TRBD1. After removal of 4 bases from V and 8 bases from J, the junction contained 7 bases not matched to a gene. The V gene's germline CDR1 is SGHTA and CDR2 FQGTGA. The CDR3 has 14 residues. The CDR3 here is CASSSDRGGYEQFF. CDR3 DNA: TGTGCCAGCAGCTCCGACAGGGGAGGTTATGAGCAGTTCTTC.

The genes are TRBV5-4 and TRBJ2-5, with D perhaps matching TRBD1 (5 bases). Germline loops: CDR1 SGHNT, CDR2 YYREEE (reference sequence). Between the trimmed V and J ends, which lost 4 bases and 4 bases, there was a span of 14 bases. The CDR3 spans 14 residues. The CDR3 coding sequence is TGTGCCAGCAGCATGGCCGCAGGGTTAGAGACCCAGTACTTC. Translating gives CASSMAAGLETQYF.

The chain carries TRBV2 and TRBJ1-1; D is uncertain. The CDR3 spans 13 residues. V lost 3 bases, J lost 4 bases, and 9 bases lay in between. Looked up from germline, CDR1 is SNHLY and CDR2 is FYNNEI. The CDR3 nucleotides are TGTGCCAGCAGTGAGAGCGCACGCACTGAAGCTTTCTTT. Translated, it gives CASSESARTEAFF.